The present TCR beta chain was sequenced within a study of blood T cells in healthy people across ages. CDR1 is SGHTA, CDR2 FQGTGA, per germline. The CDR3 runs to 14 residues. Trimming removed 1 base at V and 8 bases at J, with 12 bases between. A second PCR of 7 to 11 cycles used a sample-barcoded 5' primer and a J-beta primer mix. From the 5' RACE reads, TCRdb called clonotypes with MiXCR, one entry per CDR3 protein. The profile covers approximately 800,000 distinct CDR3 sequences, with roughly 24% appearing a single time and around 3% taken by the ten largest. This clonotype was found a few times. The same specimen was also included in a second study, on T cells of mothers and their children.

This receptor was taken from a boy aged 10-17 years in good health. The sequenced sample consisted of blood. The genes are TRBV7-3 and TRBJ2-1, with D possibly matching TRBD1 (5 bases). The CDR3 DNA follows: TGTGCCAGCAGCTTAATGTCAACAGGCGATGAGCAGTTCTTC. It encodes CASSLMSTGDEQFF.